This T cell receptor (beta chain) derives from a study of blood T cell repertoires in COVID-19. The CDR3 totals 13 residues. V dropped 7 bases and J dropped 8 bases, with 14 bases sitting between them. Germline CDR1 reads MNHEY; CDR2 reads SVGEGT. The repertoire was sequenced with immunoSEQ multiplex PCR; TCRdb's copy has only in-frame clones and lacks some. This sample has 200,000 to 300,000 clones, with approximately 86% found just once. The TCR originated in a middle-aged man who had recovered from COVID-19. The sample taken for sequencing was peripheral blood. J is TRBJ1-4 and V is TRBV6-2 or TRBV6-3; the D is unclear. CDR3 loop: CASTPIGREKLFF. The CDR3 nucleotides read TGTGCCAGCACCCCCATTGGGAGAGAAAAACTGTTTTTT.